The subject of this entry is one T cell receptor (beta chain). As yet, its antigen is unknown. TCR beta libraries were made by quantitative 5'-RACE with molecular barcodes. MiXCR was run by TCRdb on the 5' RACE reads, yielding one entry per CDR3 protein. The sample records about 150,000 distinct CDR3 sequences, approximately 44% being singletons. Trimming pared 6 bases from V and 5 bases from J, leaving 11 bases between. The CDR3 loop spans 11 amino acids. The germline V gene has CDR1 DFQATT and CDR2 SNEGSKA (reference sequence). The record originates from a study of CD8 T cells in ankylosing spondylitis. Study-wide findings and caveats: Within matched ankylosing spondylitis synovial fluid, disease-linked clones were reportedly significantly enriched. Roughly eight highly homologous variants formed a TCR beta motif that appeared characteristic of ankylosing spondylitis blood. Those disease-linked clones were CD8+; they were also relatively rare in peripheral blood.

V usage is TRBV20-1 and J usage is TRBJ2-7; either TRBD1 or TRBD2 may supply D (5 bases each). Sequencing used synovial fluid, either unsorted or a sorted T cell fraction (not recorded which). This sequence originates from a male donor with ankylosing spondylitis. The CDR3 nucleotides read TGCAGTGCCTACCGGGGCAACGAGCAGTACTTC. Protein sequence: CSAYRGNEQYF.